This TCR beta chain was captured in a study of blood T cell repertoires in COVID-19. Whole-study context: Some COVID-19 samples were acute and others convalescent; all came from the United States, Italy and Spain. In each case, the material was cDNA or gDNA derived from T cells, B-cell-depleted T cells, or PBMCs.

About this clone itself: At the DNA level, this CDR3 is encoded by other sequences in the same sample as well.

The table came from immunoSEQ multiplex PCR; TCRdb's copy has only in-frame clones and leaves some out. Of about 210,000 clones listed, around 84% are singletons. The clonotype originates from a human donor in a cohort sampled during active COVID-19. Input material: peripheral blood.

CDR3 DNA: TGTGCCAGCAGCTTGGACAGGGTTAACGAGCAGTACTTC. Its translation is CASSLDRVNEQYF. V and J are TRBV5-4 and TRBJ2-7, with D possibly being TRBD1 (6 bases). CDR1 and CDR2 from the germline V gene are SGHNT and YYREEE (reference sequence). The CDR3 is 13 amino acids. V lost 0 bases and J 5 bases, leaving 9 bases between the germline ends.